This TCR beta chain was sequenced for a study of T-cell reconstitution after alpha-beta-depleted transplantation in children (dated by TCRdb to the mid-2010s). In terms of the full investigation: The study quantitatively tracked T-cell immune reconstitution after TCRalphabeta/CD19-depleted allogeneic hematopoietic cell transplantation in children using TCR repertoire profiling. What the work shows at the level of the full study, not this receptor alone: In some patients, high TCRbeta diversity at day 60 was attributed to recipient T cells and intrathymic progenitors that had survived conditioning. About two months after transplant, the apparently early recovery of alphabetaT-cell counts reportedly depended on just several hundred clones that had expanded rapidly and came from non-depleted graft cells. Over subsequent months, a decline in hyperexpanded clone frequencies was noted, and after one year, T-cell counts and TCRbeta diversity were mostly ascribed to newly produced T cells.

Comment on this clonotype: Its binding antigen is unknown. Per-base quality was not reported, and no clone a single base away is much larger than it.

Library creation used PCR. TCRdb lists the instrument as Illumina HiSeq 2500. Molecular barcoding was employed in the preparation of TCR libraries, with unique molecular identifiers being used to normalize TCRbeta repertoire quantification. Clones were called with MiXCR by TCRdb after fastp trimmed the public reads at Q25, and only in-frame beta chains were retained. Rows are combined by CDR3 protein, so each entry shows the most common genes and DNA. Across this sample there are 100,000 or so distinct CDR3 sequences, with less than 25% seen only once. The biggest ten clones account for about a fifth of the sample. The germline V gene specifies SQVTM as CDR1 and ANQGSEA as CDR2. Unmatched junction bases come to 7, with V trimmed by 2 bases and J by 4 bases. CDR3 length: 14 amino acids, cysteine to phenylalanine. Solely the CDR3 DNA is kept, with 42 bases framed from the first base. The sample's treatment or condition label, in plain terms: allogeneic hematopoietic cell transplantation with graft depleted of TCRalphabeta T cells and CD19 B cells. The transplant recipients were children given TCRalphabeta/CD19-depleted allogeneic hematopoietic cell grafts.

The source was PBMCs, collected before TCRalphabeta/CD19-depleted stem cell transplant. This TCR was recovered from a boy between 2 and 15 years old with acute lymphoblastic leukemia, due to receive a stem cell transplant. This receptor chain uses TRBV29-1 and TRBJ2-5, with 7 bases aligning to TRBD1. In nucleotide form, the sequence is TGCAGCGTTGAATCGGACAGGCTGATAGAGACCCAGTACTTC. Translated, this is CSVESDRLIETQYF.